This T cell receptor (beta chain) emerged from a study of CD8+CD57+ T cells in acquired aplastic anemia. Genomic DNA, serving as template, underwent TCR beta VDJ and CDR3 profiling. TCRdb re-called the reads through MiXCR, storing one row per CDR3 protein. The sample records about 160,000 distinct CDR3 sequences, about 50% being singletons. The CDR3 consists of 14 residues. CDR1 and CDR2 (germline): SGHTA, FQGTGA. With 5 bases clipped from V and 5 bases from J, the junction kept 4 bases outside the gene matches. CD8+CD57+ cell expansion had been shown by flow cytometry in patients chosen for sequencing.

The clonotype originates from a human donor with aplastic anemia. Specimen: sorted CD4+, CD8+, or CD8+CD57+ T cells (not recorded which) from PBMCs. The genes are TRBV7-3 and TRBJ2-7; 12 nucleotides line up with TRBD1. CDR3 protein: CASSTGTGGHEQYF. CDR3 coding DNA: TGTGCCAGCAGCACGGGGACAGGGGGCCACGAGCAGTACTTC.